The 31 T cell receptor beta chains below were found in one sample sequenced in a study of blood T cell repertoires in COVID-19. Some clones are missing from TCRdb's copy, which holds only in-frame ones; the method was immunoSEQ multiplex PCR. The table lists around 190,000 clones, around nine tenths of them singletons, with 18% in the top ten. The sample consisted of peripheral blood. Source of these receptors: a middle-aged man with COVID-19, enrolled during active disease.

The V call is TRBV7-2, the J call TRBJ2-7; 7 bases fit TRBD1. Germline V gives CDR1 SGHTA, CDR2 FQGNSA. Trimming cost V 1 base and J 0 bases; bases outside gene matches: 3. This CDR3 is 15 amino acids long. For the CDR3, the DNA is TGTGCCAGCAGCTTAGGACAGGGAAGCTCCTACGAGCAGTACTTC. Translated, it gives CASSLGQGSSYEQYF.

The chain links TRBV2 to TRBJ2-2, with TRBD2 matching 11 bases. This CDR3 region has 15 residues. V lost 4 bases to trimming and J lost 7 bases; unmatched junction nucleotides: 5. Germline CDR1 reads SNHLY; CDR2 reads FYNNEI. The CDR3 coding sequence is TGTGCCAGCAGTGTGCGACTAGCGGGGTTCGGGGAGCTGTTTTTT. It yields the protein CASSVRLAGFGELFF.

The chain recombines TRBV4-2 with TRBJ2-2; 14 positions agree with TRBD2. Trimming cost V 2 bases and J 0 bases; bases outside gene matches: 11. Germline loops: CDR1 LGHNA, CDR2 YNFKEQ. The CDR3 is 21 residues long. As DNA, the CDR3 is TGTGCCAGCAGCCAAAGGGGACTAGCGGGAGACACGAATTCGAACACCGGGGAGCTGTTTTTT. Translation gives CASSQRGLAGDTNSNTGELFF.

Details on this clone: Compared with germline, one end of the junction differs, possibly owing to a read error. The chain has TRBV6-2 or TRBV6-3 and TRBJ2-5; D remains unclear. CDR3 length: 11 residues. Germline lookup yields CDR1 MNHEY and CDR2 SVGEGT. The CDR3 DNA reads as TGTGCCAGCAGTTACCAAGAGAGCCAGTACTTC. Translation: CASSYQESQYF.

With regard to this clone: Other nucleotide sequences in the sample specify the same CDR3. This sequence joins TRBV6-5 and TRBJ1-1; D possibly corresponds to TRBD1 (6 bases). Trimming left V 6 bases short and J 5 bases short, with 13 bases between. The CDR3 runs to 13 residues. Germline V gene sequence: CDR1 MNHEY, CDR2 SVGAGI. In DNA, the CDR3 is TGTGCCAGCAGCCTACAGGGAGAAACTGAAGCTTTCTTT. Its protein is CASSLQGETEAFF.

The V and J genes are TRBV7-9 and TRBJ2-7; D is unclear. V was clipped by 1 base and J by 6 bases, with 13 bases between them. Germline CDR1 SEHNR, CDR2 FQNEAQ (reference sequence). The CDR3 has 14 amino acids. The CDR3 coding sequence is TGTGCCAGCAGCTTAGTTAGTTCTTCCACCGAGCAGTACTTC. It is translated as CASSLVSSSTEQYF.

This rearrangement joins TRBV14 to TRBJ1-2, with 10 bases lining up with TRBD1. Trimming at V came to 3 bases and at J to 4 bases, leaving 5 bases not matched to a gene. This CDR3 has 15 residues. Germline V gene sequence: CDR1 SGHDN, CDR2 FVKESK. The CDR3 DNA sequence: TGTGCCAGCAGCCAGCGGACAGGGGGGATCTATGGCTACACCTTC. Translating gives CASSQRTGGIYGYTF.

J is TRBJ1-2 and V is TRBV18; D perhaps matches TRBD1 (5 bases). V lost 6 bases and J 6 bases, leaving 17 bases between the germline ends. From germline, CDR1 is KGHSH and CDR2 LQKENI. The CDR3 runs to 14 residues. The DNA for the CDR3 is TGTGCCAGCTCCCCAGTTGGGACTACTGATGGCTACACCTTC. This sequence encodes CASSPVGTTDGYTF.

V usage is TRBV6-2 or TRBV6-3 and J usage is TRBJ1-6, with 9 positions matching TRBD1. V lost 2 bases and J lost 0; bases outside the gene matches: 5. Germline V lookup: CDR1 MNHEY, CDR2 SVGEGT. The CDR3 consists of 18 residues. The CDR3 protein is CASSYGGQGSSYNSPLHF. CDR3 bases: TGTGCCAGCAGTTACGGAGGACAGGGGAGCTCCTATAATTCACCCCTCCACTTT.

The V and J genes are TRBV5-1 and TRBJ2-7; unclear D gene. Germline V gene sequence: CDR1 SGHRS, CDR2 YFSETQ. The V end lost 3 bases, the J end lost 3 bases, and 19 bases lay between the germline ends. The CDR3 extends over 16 amino acids. This chain's CDR3 is CASSSAFDGEVYEQYF. CDR3 in DNA: TGCGCCAGCAGCTCCGCCTTCGATGGAGAGGTCTACGAGCAGTACTTC.

The J gene is TRBJ2-1, the V gene TRBV11-2; D unresolved. With 6 bases removed from V and 3 bases from J, the gap between germline ends came to 6 bases. This CDR3 region has 12 residues. Germline loops: CDR1 SGHAT, CDR2 FQNNGV. The CDR3 spells CASSNNYNEQFF. DNA of the CDR3: TGTGCCAGCAGTAATAACTACAATGAGCAGTTCTTC.

Only one count was recorded for this clone. The genes are TRBV7-2 and TRBJ2-7, with D possibly TRBD1 on 5 matching bases. This CDR3 is 12 amino acids long. Trimming pared 2 bases from V and 3 bases from J, leaving 5 bases between. Germline V lookup: CDR1 SGHTA, CDR2 FQGNSA. This CDR3 is CASSLQGYEQYF. The DNA of the CDR3 is TGTGCCAGCAGCTTACAGGGCTACGAGCAGTACTTC.

In its sample, this clone was seen once. The rearrangement uses TRBV5-4 and TRBJ2-1; TRBD1 matches 11 bases. The length of the CDR3 is 15 residues. V shed 4 bases, J shed 7 bases, and the junction held 7 bases outside the gene matches. From germline, CDR1 is SGHNT and CDR2 YYREEE (reference sequence). Written as DNA, the CDR3 is TGTGCCAGCAGCGTCAGGACAGGGGGCGTAAATGAGCAGTTCTTC. Translating gives CASSVRTGGVNEQFF.

V and J are TRBV30 and TRBJ2-1; TRBD2 is a possible D gene (6 bases). V lost 5 bases and J lost 10, with 15 bases in between. Germline V lookup: CDR1 GTSNPN, CDR2 SVGIG (reference sequence). The length of the CDR3 is 12 residues. CDR3 nucleotide sequence: TGTGCCTGGGGCCCTATAGCGGACGAGCAGTTCTTC. Its translation: CAWGPIADEQFF.

The chain links TRBV19 to TRBJ1-6, with TRBD1 as a possible D gene (6 bases). The CDR3 runs to 13 residues. Germline V gives CDR1 LNHDA, CDR2 SQIVND (reference sequence). V shed 4 bases and J shed 11 bases, with 12 bases lying between them. The CDR3 DNA reads as TGTGCCAGTAGTACTACAGGGACGGCACCCCTCCACTTT. As protein: CASSTTGTAPLHF.

The chain employs TRBV7-3 and TRBJ2-3; no clear D gene. The germline CDR1 and CDR2 sequences are SGHTA and FQGTGA. The CDR3 is 12 amino acids. The V gene lost 1 base and the J gene lost 5 bases, with 4 bases spanning the gap. The CDR3 region has the DNA TGTGCCAGCAGCTTAATCGGAGATACGCAGTATTTT. Amino acids: CASSLIGDTQYF.

The rearrangement links TRBV7-2 to TRBJ2-7; D is perhaps TRBD2 (6 bases). Trimming shortened V by 4 bases and J by 3 bases, and 25 bases separated the two germline ends. The V gene's germline CDR1 is SGHTA and CDR2 FQGNSA. There are 18 residues in the CDR3. CDR3 sequence (DNA): TGTGCCAGCAGCTCCCCAACTCTTGGGGCGGGACGGAGCTACGAGCAGTACTTC. It specifies CASSSPTLGAGRSYEQYF.

The rearrangement joins TRBV7-8 to TRBJ2-5; 9 positions agree with TRBD1. The junction had 4 bases not matched to a gene; V was cut back by 1 base and J by 4 bases. There are 15 residues in the CDR3. Germline CDR1 is SGHVS and CDR2 is FQNEAQ. The CDR3: CASSLDWTGVETQYF. In DNA form, the CDR3 reads TGTGCCAGCAGCTTAGATTGGACAGGGGTAGAGACCCAGTACTTC.

V and J are TRBV6-5 and TRBJ1-4; unclear D gene. V lost 0 bases and J lost 5, with 13 bases in between. Looked up from germline, CDR1 is MNHEY and CDR2 is SVGAGI. The CDR3 has 16 residues. The CDR3 DNA sequence: TGTGCCAGCAGTTACTCGAATCCGCAGTCCAATGAAAAACTGTTTTTT. Residues: CASSYSNPQSNEKLFF.

This clone was detected once. This rearrangement joins TRBV10-2 to TRBJ1-2, with 9 bases aligning to TRBD1. Germline V gives CDR1 WSHSY, CDR2 SAAADI. This CDR3 has 14 amino acids. V gave up 10 bases and J gave up 6 bases; unmatched junction bases: 12. The CDR3 loop is CATYPPGTGNGYTF. In DNA, the CDR3 is TGCGCCACCTATCCCCCCGGGACAGGGAATGGCTACACCTTC.

The genes are TRBV14 and TRBJ1-5; D is uncertain. The V and J ends lost 3 bases and 6 bases respectively, with 12 bases between them. The CDR3 is 14 residues long. Germline V CDR1 and CDR2: SGHDN, FVKESK. The DNA of the CDR3 is TGTGCCAGCAGCCAGTCGGGTTTTAGTCAGCCCCAGCATTTT. This translates into CASSQSGFSQPQHF.

The chain combines TRBV5-1 with TRBJ2-3; the D gene is possibly TRBD1 (6 bases). The CDR3 extends over 15 amino acids. Germline lookup yields CDR1 SGHRS and CDR2 YFSETQ. Trimming stripped 5 bases from V and 2 bases from J, with 15 bases between. The CDR3, as DNA: TGCGCCAGCAGTATAGGGGGAACAAACACAGATACGCAGTATTTT. Translation gives CASSIGGTNTDTQYF.

The chain uses TRBV5-1 and TRBJ1-2; 7 nucleotides line up with TRBD1. The CDR3 totals 14 residues. With 4 bases clipped from V and 8 bases from J, the junction kept 11 bases outside the gene matches. From germline, CDR1 is SGHRS and CDR2 YFSETQ. The CDR3 sequence is CASSGGQPGGGYTF. The CDR3 bases are TGCGCCAGCAGCGGGGGACAGCCGGGCGGCGGCTACACCTTC.

This clone was seen a handful of times. The genes are TRBV7-3 and TRBJ1-6, with D hard to call. The germline V gene has CDR1 SGHTA and CDR2 FQGTGA. The CDR3 runs to 13 residues. V was clipped by 3 bases and J by 10 bases, with 10 bases between them. The CDR3 nucleotides are TGTGCCAGCAGCTTCCAGGAGGACTCACCCCTCCACTTT. It codes for CASSFQEDSPLHF.

This clone appeared a few times. The V and J genes are TRBV9 and TRBJ2-7; no reliable D call. V shed 0 bases and J shed 6 bases, with 10 bases lying between them. Germline V CDR1 and CDR2: SGDLS, YYNGEE. CDR3 length: 13 amino acids. The CDR3 sequence is CASSVVLDGEQYF. DNA of the CDR3: TGTGCCAGCAGCGTAGTTCTAGACGGCGAGCAGTACTTC. The full variable domain, in which reference TRBV9 and TRBJ2-7 provide the parts outside the CDR3, is DSGVTQTPKHLITATGQRVTLRCSPRSGDLSVYWYQQSLDQGLQFLIQYYNGEERAKGNILERFSAQQFPDLHSELNLSSLELGDSALYFCASSVVLDGEQYFGPGTRLTVT.

This clone has a handful of counts. The V call is TRBV11-2, the J call TRBJ2-6, with 9 bases lining up with TRBD1. V lost 6 bases and J lost 4; bases outside the gene matches: 7. The CDR3 is made up of 16 amino acids. The V gene's germline CDR1 is SGHAT and CDR2 FQNNGV. The CDR3 reads CASSAQGAPGANVLTF. The CDR3 nucleotides are TGTGCCAGCAGTGCACAGGGGGCGCCCGGGGCCAACGTCCTGACTTTC.

This rearrangement joins TRBV12-3 or TRBV12-4 to TRBJ1-5; 7 bases map to TRBD1. This CDR3 is 13 amino acids long. The junction had 4 bases not matched to a gene; V was cut back by 6 bases and J by 5 bases. The chain's CDR3 is CASRRTGDQPQHF. The DNA of the CDR3 is TGTGCCAGCAGGCGTACAGGGGATCAGCCCCAGCATTTT.

CDR3 nucleotide sequence: TGTGCCAGCAGCTCATCAGGGGCTCCCGGGGAGCTGTTTTTT. It codes for CASSSSGAPGELFF. The genes are TRBV7-8 and TRBJ2-2, with D possibly matching TRBD1 (6 bases). Germline CDR1 reads SGHVS; CDR2 reads FQNEAQ. Trimming stripped 4 bases from V and 6 bases from J, with 12 bases between. This CDR3 comprises 14 residues.

This clone occurred a few times. An end of the junction does not agree with germline; a read error may underlie this. This chain links TRBV7-2 with TRBJ2-5; a weak D match, TRBD2 (7 bases). The CDR3 contains 14 residues. The germline CDR1 and CDR2 sequences are SGHTA and FQGNSA. The CDR3 bases are TGTGCCAGCACCTTAGGGGGGGGCTTTGAGACCCAGTACTTC. It is translated as CASTLGGGFETQYF.

V and J are TRBV29-1 and TRBJ2-3, with 11 bases that match TRBD2. The V and J ends lost 6 bases and 4 bases, in that order; junction bases with no gene match: 6. The CDR3 loop spans 14 amino acids. Germline CDR1 SQVTM, CDR2 ANQGSEA. CDR3 in amino acids: CSVVAGGPADTQYF. CDR3 sequence (DNA): TGCAGCGTAGTAGCGGGAGGGCCGGCAGATACGCAGTATTTT.

The rearrangement uses TRBV5-1 and TRBJ2-2, with TRBD1 matching 7 bases. V dropped 0 bases and J dropped 0; count of bases not matched to a gene: 2. Looked up from germline, CDR1 is SGHRS and CDR2 is YFSETQ. The CDR3 length is 16 residues. CDR3 in DNA: TGCGCCAGCAGCTTGGGACAGGGCTCGAACACCGGGGAGCTGTTTTTT. Its protein product is CASSLGQGSNTGELFF.